This record concerns one TCR beta chain sequence. What it binds is unknown. TCRdb's table, derived via immunoSEQ multiplex PCR, lists solely in-frame clones and lacks some. The sample carries about 94,000 clones, roughly 90% recorded once. The sample belongs to a study of T cell responses to AZD1222 COVID-19 vaccine. Study-level points and caveats: Reports indicate that nearly half of spike-specific TCRs are directed at unmutated variant regions. Donors in the cohort were predominantly white British and more often female, and clonal diversity was possibly underestimated. Repertoire samples came only from after the peak T cell response.

Pooled samples include second doses given at about 4 or 12 weeks. With 6 bases clipped from V and 5 bases from J, the junction kept 11 bases outside the gene matches. From germline, CDR1 is MNHEY and CDR2 SMNVEV (reference sequence). The CDR3 is made up of 16 amino acids. The gene calls are TRBV27 and TRBJ2-2, with TRBD1 identical over 8 bases. This clonotype originated in an adult who received the AZD1222 COVID-19 vaccine. Specimen: peripheral blood, collected 28 days after the second AZD1222 dose. The CDR3, as DNA: TGTGCCAGCAGCGCGGGGCAGGGGGCGCGTACCGGGGAGCTGTTTTTT. Translated: CASSAGQGARTGELFF.